This T cell receptor beta chain appears in the sequencing data of a study of control samples from healthy donors and cancer patients. The repertoire was sequenced with immunoSEQ multiplex PCR; TCRdb's copy has only in-frame clones and lacks some. This sample yields approximately 140,000 clones, of which roughly 92% are seen a single time; 10% to 15% belongs to the top ten. Trimming took off 3 bases at V and 6 bases at J, with 12 bases between the two ends. Germline assignment: CDR1 ENHRY and CDR2 SYGVKD. The CDR3 is 14 amino acids. The chain joins TRBV10-3 to TRBJ1-5; no firm D call. The sample taken for sequencing was blood. The TCR originated in a man between 40 and 49 years old in good health. The CDR3 DNA is TGTGCCATCAGTGACTTTAGAGGCGGTCAGCCCCAGCATTTT. Protein: CAISDFRGGQPQHF.